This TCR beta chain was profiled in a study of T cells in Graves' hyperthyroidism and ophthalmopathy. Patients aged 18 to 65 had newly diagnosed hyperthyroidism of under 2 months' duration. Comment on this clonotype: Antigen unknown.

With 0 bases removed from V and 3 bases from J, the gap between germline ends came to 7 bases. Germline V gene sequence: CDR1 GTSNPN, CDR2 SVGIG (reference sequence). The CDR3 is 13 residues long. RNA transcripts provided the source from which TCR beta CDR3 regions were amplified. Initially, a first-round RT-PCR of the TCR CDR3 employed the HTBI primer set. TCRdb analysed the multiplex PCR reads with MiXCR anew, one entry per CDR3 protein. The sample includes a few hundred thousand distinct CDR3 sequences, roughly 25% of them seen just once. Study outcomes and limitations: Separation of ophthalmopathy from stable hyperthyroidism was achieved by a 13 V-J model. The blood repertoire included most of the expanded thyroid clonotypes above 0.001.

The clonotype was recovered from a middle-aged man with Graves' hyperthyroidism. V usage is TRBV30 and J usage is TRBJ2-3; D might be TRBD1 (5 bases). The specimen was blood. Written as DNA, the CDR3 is TGTGCCTGGAGTGTATCAGGGACAGATACGCAGTATTTT. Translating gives CAWSVSGTDTQYF.